Given below is one TCR beta chain in context. Its antigen target is currently unknown. No base quality information exists; no much larger clone differs at one position. The immunoSEQ Assay, a bias-controlled multiplex PCR, was used to amplify TCRbeta CDR3 regions from genomic DNA. In the authors' own workflow: Nucleated cell counts per sample were estimated from amplification of reference gene primers within the assay. To quantify the absolute abundance of each unique TCRbeta CDR3 rearrangement, sequence reads were collapsed and filtered. Productive Simpson clonality was computed per sample as the square root of Simpson's diversity index over productive rearrangements. TCRdb limited this immuneACCESS table to in-frame rearrangements with V and J called. A share of clones is missing; checked studies link under half to unresolved V genes, and the rest is unexplained. The DNA was the basis for D and trimming; V, J and clone size are from that table. In this sample the table shows under 200,000 clones, approximately 83% of which occur a single time. The ten biggest clones cover roughly 8.2% of the sample.

V is pared back by 0 bases and J by 4 bases, with 10 bases lying between the germline termini. In the germline V gene, CDR1 corresponds to SGDLS and CDR2 to YYNGEE. The CDR3 measures 15 amino acids from cysteine to phenylalanine. The only DNA kept is the CDR3, 45 bases in frame from the first base. Collaborating institutions collected whole blood in K2EDTA tubes following their own protocols. Collaborator samples were shipped for TCRbeta analysis as frozen whole blood, isolated PBMCs, or DNA extracted from either sample type. This record comes from a study of blood T cell repertoires in COVID-19 (dated by TCRdb to about 2020). Looking at the study overall: Samples covering the acute and convalescent phases of COVID-19 were provided by collaborators in the United States, Italy and Spain. The dataset comprised deeply sampled blood TCRbeta repertoires from subjects exposed to, actively infected with, or recovered from COVID-19. The prospective study material was composed of cDNA or gDNA derived from T cells, B-cell-depleted T cells, or PBMCs. Where available, HLA class I and class II types were taken from metadata supplied by the sample provider and were not determined by assay-based typing. Sample metadata almost always included a de-identified subject ID, COVID-19 status, age in years and sex. The samples were drawn from the first 160 participants of the ongoing ImmuneRACE study and from roughly 1,300 subjects provided by 6 global collaborators. The repertoires were made available in a free public database intended to serve as a resource for research on the immune response to SARS-CoV-2. Study-level results and caveats: The quantity of clinical and demographic metadata differed by source and by participant and was supplied without curation.

The specimen sequenced was peripheral blood. The clonotype was recovered from a man in his sixties with acute or convalescent COVID-19. The chain is made from TRBV9 and TRBJ2-2, and the D gene may be TRBD1, 6 bases matching. The nucleotides are TGTGCCAGCAGCGTAGACAGGGTGGGCACCGGGGAGCTGTTTTTT. Its product reads: CASSVDRVGTGELFF.